The 5 T cell receptor beta chains below come from one sample, sequenced in a study of shared clonotypes between healthy human individuals. Profiled with immunoSEQ multiplex PCR; TCRdb holds only in-frame clones, not every one. This sample has about 1.1 million clones; roughly 80% occur once, and the top ten carry 0.89%. Sequenced input: memory CD4+ T cells from PBMCs. The sample's subset: CD45RA-negative fraction. The receptors shown here come from a man between 18 and 35 years old in good health. Some clones in this sample may be carry-over from other donors' samples.

This chain's CDR3 is CASSLALRARGTEAFF. As DNA, the CDR3 is TGTGCCAGCAGCTTAGCGTTGAGGGCACGGGGCACTGAAGCTTTCTTT. The chain has TRBV11-1 and TRBJ1-1; D not resolved. V was shortened by 0 bases and J by 4 bases, with 15 bases between the two germline ends. This CDR3 comprises 16 residues. The V gene's germline CDR1 is SGHAT and CDR2 FQDESV (reference sequence).

The rearrangement links TRBV27 to TRBJ2-1; D gene unclear. V shed 7 bases and J shed 0 bases, with 13 bases lying between them. Germline loops: CDR1 MNHEY, CDR2 SMNVEV (reference sequence). CDR3 size: 15 residues. Here the CDR3 reads CASTLARSSYNEQFF. Here the CDR3 DNA reads TGTGCCAGCACCCTGGCCCGGAGCTCCTACAATGAGCAGTTCTTC.

The chain has TRBV28 and TRBJ2-3, with 9 bases matching TRBD2. After removal of 1 base from V and 4 bases from J, the junction contained 6 bases not matched to a gene. The germline CDR1 and CDR2 sequences are MDHEN and SYDVKM. The CDR3 is 16 amino acids. The CDR3 region has the DNA TGTGCCAGCAGTTTATTTCTTAGCGGGAGCCCAGATACGCAGTATTTT. The encoded protein is CASSLFLSGSPDTQYF.

In its sample, this clone was seen once. The chain uses TRBV28 and TRBJ1-2; D perhaps matches TRBD1 (5 bases). The V gene lost 7 bases and the J gene lost 4 bases, with 16 bases spanning the gap. The germline gives CDR1 MDHEN, CDR2 SYDVKM. The CDR3 has 14 residues. This CDR3 is CASTQGGLSYGYTF. In DNA, the CDR3 is TGTGCCAGCACCCAGGGAGGGTTGAGCTATGGCTACACCTTC.

The chain links TRBV11-2 to TRBJ2-1, with 8 bases matching TRBD2. The CDR3 is 14 amino acids. Losses at the gene ends were 6 bases for V and 6 bases for J; bases not matched to a gene: 7. Germline V CDR1 and CDR2: SGHAT, FQNNGV. As DNA, the CDR3 is TGTGCCAGCAGGACGGGAGGGACTTTCAATGAGCAGTTCTTC. Its protein product is CASRTGGTFNEQFF. Full variable domain (outside the CDR3, taken from reference TRBV11-2 and TRBJ2-1): EAGVAQSPRYKIIEKRQSVAFWCNPISGHATLYWYQQILGQGPKLLIQFQNNGVVDDSQLPKDRFSAERLKGVDSTLKIQPAKLEDSAVYLCASRTGGTFNEQFFGPGTRLTVL.